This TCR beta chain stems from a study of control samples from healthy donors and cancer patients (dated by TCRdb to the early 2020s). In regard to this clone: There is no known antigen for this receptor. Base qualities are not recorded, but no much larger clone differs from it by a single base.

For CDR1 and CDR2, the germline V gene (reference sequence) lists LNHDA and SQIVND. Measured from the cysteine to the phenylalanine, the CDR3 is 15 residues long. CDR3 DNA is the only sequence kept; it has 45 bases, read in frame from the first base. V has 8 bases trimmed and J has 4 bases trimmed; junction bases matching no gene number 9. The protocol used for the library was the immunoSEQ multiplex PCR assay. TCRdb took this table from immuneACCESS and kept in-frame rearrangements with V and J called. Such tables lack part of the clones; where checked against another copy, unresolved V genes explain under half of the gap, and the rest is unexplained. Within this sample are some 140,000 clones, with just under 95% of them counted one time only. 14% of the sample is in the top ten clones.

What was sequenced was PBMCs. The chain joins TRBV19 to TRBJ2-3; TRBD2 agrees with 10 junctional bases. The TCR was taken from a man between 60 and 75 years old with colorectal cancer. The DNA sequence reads TGTGCCAGTTCCCAAAGCGGGGGGGCTGCAGATACGCAGTATTTT. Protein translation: CASSQSGGAADTQYF. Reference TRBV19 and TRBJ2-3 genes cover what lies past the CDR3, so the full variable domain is DGGITQSPKYLFRKEGQNVTLSCEQNLNHDAMYWYRQDPGQGLRLIYYSQIVNDFQKGDIAEGYSVSREKKESFPLTVTSAQKNPTAFYLCASSQSGGAADTQYFGPGTRLTVL.